Sequencing of this T cell receptor beta chain was carried out in a study of early T cells in non-severe SARS-CoV-2 infection. For the study at large: Chains were unpaired, as sequencing was done on bulk RNA from unsorted whole blood.

CDR1 is GTSNPN, CDR2 SVGIG, per germline (reference sequence). The CDR3 length is 15 residues. Trimming cost V 0 bases and J 7 bases, with 17 bases left between them. Tagging with unique molecular identifiers was applied to individual cDNA molecules. TCRdb analysed the 5' RACE reads with MiXCR anew, one entry per CDR3 protein. The sample has roughly 40,000 distinct CDR3 sequences, roughly 4.7% seen once. Regarding this clonotype: As yet, its antigen is unknown.

General study findings and limits: The study's VDJdb matching favored anti-spike CD8 responses and missed private and CD4 specificities.

The V and J genes are TRBV30 and TRBJ2-3; the D is unclear. Specimen: whole blood. This receptor was obtained from an adult who was a healthcare worker with PCR-confirmed SARS-CoV-2 infection or an uninfected control (not recorded which). The CDR3 coding sequence is TGTGCCTGGAGTGTACTCCTGATGACACCTTATACGCAGTATTTT. Its protein product is CAWSVLLMTPYTQYF.